What follows describes a single T cell receptor beta chain. What it binds is unknown. These data are taken from a study of T-cell memory formation after mild COVID-19. Points from the study as a whole: Contracting CD8+ clones were enriched in EMRA, CD4+ mainly in CM and EM. Still unconfirmed is whether the second-wave clones peaking on day 37 recognized SARS-CoV-2.

Germline V gives CDR1 MNHEY, CDR2 SVGEGT. Deletions cut 6 bases from V and 3 bases from J, with 20 bases between. CDR3 length: 16 amino acids. It was 5'RACE with constant-segment primers that produced the TCR alpha and TCR beta cDNA libraries, which carried sample barcodes and UMIs. TCRdb used MiXCR to reprocess the 5' RACE reads, holding one entry per CDR3 protein. This table holds under 450,000 distinct CDR3 sequences, 20% to 25% found once. The chain is built from TRBV6-2 or TRBV6-3 and TRBJ1-2; D not certain. The specimen was PBMCs or a T cell subset sorted from them (not recorded which). This sequence was found in a young man who had mild COVID-19 (a few samples of this study predate the infection). Cell type and time point are not known. The CDR3 nucleotides read TGTGCCAGCAGCCACCAGCGAGTTGGCAGGTACTATGGCTACACCTTC. Its translation: CASSHQRVGRYYGYTF.